The T cell receptor (beta chain) described here comes from a study of early T cells in non-severe SARS-CoV-2 infection. Turning to the study itself: Sequencing of unsorted whole blood was done on bulk RNA, leaving chains unpaired. Findings of the study overall: Missing private and CD4 specificities, VDJdb matching favored anti-spike CD8 responses.

This clonotype was detected ten times or more. Its antigen is currently unknown. In the library, individual cDNA molecules carried attached unique molecular identifiers. Via MiXCR, TCRdb re-called the 5' RACE reads, giving one row per CDR3 protein. The sample holds about 23,000 distinct CDR3 sequences, nearly 5.5% seen once. This CDR3 comprises 15 residues. With V trimmed by 3 bases and J by 7 bases, 9 bases remained unmatched. The germline V gene encodes CDR1 KGHSH and CDR2 LQKENI. The chain recombines TRBV18 with TRBJ2-1, with 7 bases fitting TRBD2. The TCR originated in an adult who was a healthcare worker with PCR-confirmed SARS-CoV-2 infection or an uninfected control (not recorded which). The sequenced sample consisted of whole blood. CDR3 DNA: TGTGCCAGCTCACCCGGTGGGAGGGCCGGGAATGAGCAGTTCTTC. Amino acids: CASSPGGRAGNEQFF.